The present entry profiles one T cell receptor (beta chain) with its context. The study assigned cohorts using participant-reported clinical history. Repertoires were generated with immunoSEQ multiplex PCR, while TCRdb's copy carries only in-frame clones and drops some. The table includes fewer than 400,000 clones, roughly 90% detected once. These data belong to a study of blood T cell repertoires in COVID-19. CDR1 and CDR2 from the germline V gene are MNHEY and SMNVEV (reference sequence). This CDR3 region has 18 residues. The ends were cut back, 2 bases at V and 1 base at J, with 17 bases in the middle.

This rearrangement joins TRBV27 to TRBJ2-2, with a weak D call TRBD1 (6 bases). The receptor's source is a woman between 25 and 40 years old who had been exposed to COVID-19. Sequenced sample: PBMCs or T cells enriched from blood (not recorded which). CDR3 in amino acids: CASSLGPGRGLNTGELFF. As DNA, the CDR3 is TGTGCCAGCAGTTTAGGGCCAGGCAGGGGCTTGAACACCGGGGAGCTGTTTTTT.